A selection of T cell receptor beta chains follows, all from one sample in a study of long-term antiretroviral therapy in people with HIV. The method was immunoSEQ multiplex PCR; TCRdb's version includes in-frame clones alone and lacks a portion of them. Among tens of thousands of clones listed, roughly 84% were seen once. The starting material was unsorted PBMCs, obtained roughly 6.1 years after starting antiretroviral therapy. The receptor set was obtained from a man younger than 45 with HIV. Each CDR3 is given with its conserved first and last residue. The D gene is left open where the match is weak. Size is omitted from some rows. Given values are once, few, many or a class for expanded clones.

j_call,v_call,d_call,clone_size,cdr3_aa,cdr3_nt
TRBJ1-1,TRBV18,-,-,CASSPLGAGTEAFF,TGTGCCAGCTCACCACTGGGGGCTGGCACTGAAGCTTTCTTT
TRBJ2-3,TRBV4-1,-,-,CASSPRVQGKDTQYF,TGCGCCAGCAGCCCCAGGGTTCAGGGAAAAGATACGCAGTATTTT
TRBJ2-3,TRBV28,TRBD2,-,CASRQWGRADTQYF,TGTGCCAGCAGACAATGGGGGAGGGCAGATACGCAGTATTTT
TRBJ2-7,TRBV18,TRBD1,-,CASSPPGTGYYEQYF,TGTGCCAGCTCACCACCCGGGACAGGGTACTACGAGCAGTACTTC
TRBJ2-7,TRBV2,TRBD1,-,CASDQTGSGEQYF,TGTGCCAGCGACCAGACAGGGTCGGGCGAGCAGTACTTC
TRBJ2-7,TRBV15,-,-,CATSRDMGEQYF,TGTGCCACCAGCAGAGACATGGGGGAGCAGTACTTC
TRBJ1-4,TRBV9,-,-,CASSVEGTTYEKLFF,TGTGCCAGCAGCGTAGAGGGGACAACTTATGAAAAACTGTTTTTT
TRBJ2-2,TRBV9,-,-,CASSPPRGTLTGELFF,TGTGCCAGCAGCCCTCCCAGAGGGACCCTCACCGGGGAGCTGTTTTTT
TRBJ1-1,TRBV28,-,-,CASRTQRGAFF,TGTGCCAGCAGGACACAGCGAGGGGCTTTCTTT
TRBJ2-7,TRBV5-8,TRBD2,-,CASSSTPGGGISYEQYF,TGTGCCAGCAGCTCTACGCCCGGGGGGGGGATCTCCTACGAGCAGTACTTC
TRBJ2-3,TRBV2,TRBD2,-,CASSGTSGSGTQYF,TGTGCCAGCAGTGGGACTAGCGGTTCGGGTACGCAGTATTTT
TRBJ1-1,TRBV11-2,TRBD1,-,CASSSIRQGYTEAFF,TGTGCCAGCAGCTCCATTCGACAGGGATACACTGAAGCTTTCTTT
TRBJ2-3,TRBV11-3,-,-,CASSLRGGQDTQYF,TGTGCCAGCAGCTTAAGGGGTGGTCAAGATACGCAGTATTTT
TRBJ1-1,TRBV28,-,-,CASSPTGGTTEAFF,TGTGCCAGCAGTCCGACTGGGGGGACCACTGAAGCTTTCTTT
TRBJ2-7,TRBV9,-,-,CASSGRGLNEQYF,TGTGCCAGCAGCGGGAGGGGTCTGAACGAGCAGTACTTC
TRBJ2-1,TRBV4-3,-,-,CASSQRAGTETYNEQFF,TGCGCCAGCAGCCAAAGAGCCGGGACGGAAACCTACAATGAGCAGTTCTTC
TRBJ2-7,TRBV18,-,-,CASSPDSVYEQYF,TGTGCCAGCTCCCCAGACAGTGTCTACGAGCAGTACTTC
TRBJ1-2,TRBV27,TRBD1,-,CASSRPGTGFNGYTF,TGTGCCAGCAGTCGTCCCGGGACAGGGTTCAATGGCTACACCTTC
TRBJ1-5,TRBV19,-,-,CASSMGSRQPQHF,TGTGCCAGTAGTATGGGCAGTAGACAGCCCCAGCATTTT
TRBJ2-7,TRBV10-3,-,-,CAISEGPEQYF,TGTGCCATCAGTGAGGGCCCCGAGCAGTACTTC
TRBJ2-7,TRBV14,TRBD2,-,CASSRPRGGEQYF,TGTGCCAGCAGCCGCCCCCGCGGGGGCGAGCAGTACTTC
TRBJ1-1,TRBV4-2,-,-,CASSQEGGSGNTEAFF,TGTGCCAGCAGCCAAGAGGGAGGGAGCGGGAACACTGAAGCTTTCTTT
TRBJ1-1,TRBV6-6,-,-,CASSYYKETEAFF,TGTGCCAGCAGTTACTATAAAGAAACTGAAGCTTTCTTT
TRBJ1-2,TRBV29-1,TRBD1,-,CSVEDLRTGPVYGYTF,TGCAGCGTTGAAGATCTCCGGACAGGGCCGGTCTATGGCTACACCTTC
TRBJ2-7,TRBV2,TRBD1,-,CASTSRNGQGPYEQYF,TGTGCCAGCACTTCCCGTAACGGACAGGGCCCCTACGAGCAGTACTTC
TRBJ1-4,TRBV30,-,-,CAWSGRDGGKLFF,TGTGCCTGGAGCGGGAGGGACGGGGGTAAACTGTTTTTT
TRBJ2-1,TRBV7-6,TRBD2,medium-sized,CASSLETEGFTGLAYDEQFF,TGTGCCAGCAGCTTGGAGACAGAGGGGTTTACGGGACTAGCTTATGATGAGCAGTTCTTC
TRBJ1-5,TRBV7-2,-,-,CASQKGTYSNQPQHF,TGTGCCAGTCAAAAGGGTACCTATAGCAATCAGCCCCAGCATTTT
TRBJ2-3,TRBV5-4,TRBD2,once,CASSLDLAGSDTQYF,TGTGCCAGCAGCTTGGATCTAGCGGGTTCAGATACGCAGTATTTT
TRBJ2-2,TRBV21-1,-,-,CASSSGTSGPKGDTGELFF,TGTGCCAGCAGCTCAGGGACTAGCGGACCTAAAGGGGACACCGGGGAGCTGTTTTTT
TRBJ1-5,TRBV7-2,-,once,CASSLQAYPTSDQPQHF,TGTGCCAGCAGCCTCCAAGCGTACCCAACAAGCGATCAGCCCCAGCATTTT
TRBJ1-2,TRBV5-1,-,-,CASSLDGTRFLGYTF,TGCGCCAGCAGCTTGGACGGGACAAGATTTCTCGGCTACACCTTC
TRBJ1-2,TRBV19,-,few,CASTRLNGKGKGYGYTF,TGTGCCAGTACACGATTGAATGGGAAGGGGAAAGGATATGGCTACACCTTC
TRBJ2-5,TRBV27,-,-,CASGKRGASGTQYF,TGTGCCAGCGGCAAACGAGGGGCGAGTGGGACCCAGTACTTC
TRBJ1-2,TRBV7-9,-,-,CASTLIGTYGYTF,TGTGCCAGCACCCTTATTGGCACTTATGGCTACACCTTC
TRBJ2-6,TRBV6-4,-,-,CASRTDSGANVLTF,TGTGCCAGCAGAACAGACTCTGGGGCCAACGTCCTGACTTTC
TRBJ1-1,TRBV4-3,-,-,CASSQDNAQNTEAFF,TGCGCCAGCAGCCAAGATAACGCCCAGAACACTGAAGCTTTCTTT
TRBJ2-7,TRBV7-7,-,-,CASSLRTGCSSYEQYF,TGTGCCAGCAGCTTACGCACAGGGTGCAGCTCCTACGAGCAGTACTTC
TRBJ2-7,TRBV4-2,-,-,CASSQGGQTYEQYF,TGTGCCAGCAGCCAGGGGGGACAGACCTACGAGCAGTACTTC
TRBJ2-7,TRBV6-5,-,-,CASTQPEGDEQYF,TGTGCCAGCACCCAACCCGAGGGCGACGAGCAGTACTTC
TRBJ1-1,TRBV5-4,-,-,CASSLGTGMNTEAFF,TGTGCCAGCAGCTTGGGGACGGGCATGAACACTGAAGCTTTCTTT
TRBJ1-2,TRBV4-3,-,-,CASSQENRLGYTF,TGCGCCAGCAGCCAAGAGAACAGGTTGGGCTACACCTTC
TRBJ2-1,TRBV4-1,-,-,CASSTGEGGNNEQFF,TGCGCCAGCAGTACCGGGGAGGGGGGAAACAATGAGCAGTTCTTC
TRBJ2-7,TRBV7-6,TRBD1,-,CATPCRGRKSGHEQYF,TGTGCCACTCCTTGCAGGGGGCGAAAAAGTGGGCACGAGCAGTACTTC
TRBJ2-2,TRBV5-4,-,-,CASSFPDGPGELFF,TGTGCCAGCAGCTTCCCGGATGGACCCGGGGAGCTGTTTTTT
TRBJ1-2,TRBV4-3,TRBD1,few,CASSQDRGGGGYTF,TGCGCCAGCAGCCAAGACAGGGGGGGAGGTGGCTACACCTTC
TRBJ2-5,TRBV4-1,TRBD1,-,CASSLQGASKETQYF,TGCGCCAGCAGCCTACAGGGGGCGTCCAAAGAGACCCAGTACTTC
TRBJ2-2,TRBV11-3,TRBD1,-,CASSPGTGRTGELFF,TGTGCCAGCAGCCCGGGGACAGGGAGAACCGGGGAGCTGTTTTTT
TRBJ2-7,TRBV6-1,-,-,CASSGISGKTYEQYF,TGTGCCAGCAGTGGTATTAGCGGAAAAACCTACGAGCAGTACTTC
TRBJ1-2,TRBV19,-,-,CASSTPRGYTF,TGTGCCAGTAGTACCCCACGTGGCTACACCTTC
TRBJ2-7,TRBV28,-,once,CASGVTPSYEQYF,TGTGCCAGCGGTGTCACCCCGAGCTACGAGCAGTACTTC
TRBJ2-7,TRBV5-1,TRBD1,-,CASSTPGQGIYEQYF,TGCGCCAGCAGCACTCCGGGACAGGGGATCTACGAGCAGTACTTC
TRBJ1-1,TRBV5-1,-,-,CASSPPQGGAEAFF,TGCGCCAGCAGCCCGCCCCAGGGAGGGGCTGAAGCTTTCTTT
TRBJ2-1,TRBV30,-,-,CAWSDGPLWFF,TGTGCCTGGAGTGACGGCCCCCTGTGGTTCTTC
TRBJ2-1,TRBV7-8,TRBD2,-,CASSLSRGAVAGGMGDEQFF,TGTGCCAGCAGCCTAAGTAGGGGGGCAGTGGCGGGAGGGATGGGGGATGAGCAGTTCTTC
TRBJ1-4,TRBV29-1,-,-,CSVEETNEKLFF,TGCAGCGTTGAAGAAACTAATGAAAAACTGTTTTTT
TRBJ2-2,TRBV19,TRBD2,few,CASRLWLGSGRAWTGELFF,TGTGCCAGTAGACTTTGGCTGGGTAGCGGGAGGGCGTGGACCGGGGAGCTGTTTTTT
TRBJ1-2,TRBV19,TRBD1,-,CASSPTRDRVYSIGYTF,TGTGCCAGTAGTCCTACCCGGGACAGGGTTTACTCTATAGGCTACACCTTC
TRBJ1-1,TRBV29-1,-,-,CSVGGGQSEAFF,TGCAGCGTGGGAGGGGGTCAGTCCGAAGCTTTCTTT
TRBJ1-5,TRBV7-2,-,-,CASSFSGNQPQHF,TGTGCCAGCAGCTTCTCGGGCAATCAGCCCCAGCATTTT